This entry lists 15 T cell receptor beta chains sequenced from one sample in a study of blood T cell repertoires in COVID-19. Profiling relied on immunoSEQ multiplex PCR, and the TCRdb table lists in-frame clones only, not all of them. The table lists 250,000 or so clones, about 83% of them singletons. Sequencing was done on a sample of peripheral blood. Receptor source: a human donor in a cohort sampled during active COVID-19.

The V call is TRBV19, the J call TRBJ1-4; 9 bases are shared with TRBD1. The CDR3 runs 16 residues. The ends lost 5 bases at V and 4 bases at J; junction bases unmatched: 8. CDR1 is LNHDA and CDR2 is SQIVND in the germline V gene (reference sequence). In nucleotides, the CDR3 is TGTGCCAGTAGTGTATTGGCGACAGGGGGTAATGAAAAACTGTTTTTT. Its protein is CASSVLATGGNEKLFF.

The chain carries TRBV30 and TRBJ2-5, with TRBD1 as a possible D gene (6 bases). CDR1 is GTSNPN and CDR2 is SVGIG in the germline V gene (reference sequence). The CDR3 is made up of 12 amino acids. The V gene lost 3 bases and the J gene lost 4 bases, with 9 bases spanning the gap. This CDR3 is CAWRRGSETQYF. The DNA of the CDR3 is TGTGCCTGGAGAAGGGGGTCAGAGACCCAGTACTTC.

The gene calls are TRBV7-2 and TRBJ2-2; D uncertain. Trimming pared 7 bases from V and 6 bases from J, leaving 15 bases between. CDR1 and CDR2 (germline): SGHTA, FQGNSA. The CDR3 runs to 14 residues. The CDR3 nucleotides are TGTGCCAGCACCGAAAGCTATGGTTCCGGGGAGCTGTTTTTT. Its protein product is CASTESYGSGELFF.

CDR3 DNA sequence: TGTGCCAGCACCATACAGGGGGCCTACAATGAGCAGTTCTTC. Translation: CASTIQGAYNEQFF. This chain connects TRBV28 to TRBJ2-1; 8 bases are a match to TRBD1. The V gene's germline CDR1 is MDHEN and CDR2 SYDVKM. This CDR3 is 14 amino acids long. Losses at the gene ends were 7 bases for V and 2 bases for J; bases not matched to a gene: 4.

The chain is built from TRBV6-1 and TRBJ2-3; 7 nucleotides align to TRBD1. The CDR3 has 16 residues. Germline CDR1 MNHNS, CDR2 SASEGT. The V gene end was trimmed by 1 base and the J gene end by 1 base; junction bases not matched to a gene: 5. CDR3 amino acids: CASSEGQGLGTDTQYF. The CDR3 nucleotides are TGTGCCAGCAGTGAAGGACAGGGTCTAGGCACAGATACGCAGTATTTT.

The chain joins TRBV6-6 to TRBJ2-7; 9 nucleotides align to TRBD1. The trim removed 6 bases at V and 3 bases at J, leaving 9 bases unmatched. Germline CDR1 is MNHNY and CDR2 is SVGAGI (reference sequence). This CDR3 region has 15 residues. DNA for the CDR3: TGTGCCAGCAGGTCAGGGACAGGGACCATCTACGAGCAGTACTTC. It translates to CASRSGTGTIYEQYF.

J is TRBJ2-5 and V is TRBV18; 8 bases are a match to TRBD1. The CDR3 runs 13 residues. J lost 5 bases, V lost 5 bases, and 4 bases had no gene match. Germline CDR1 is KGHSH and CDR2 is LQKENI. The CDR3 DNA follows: TGTGCCAGCTCATCGACAGGGGTGGAGACCCAGTACTTC. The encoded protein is CASSSTGVETQYF.

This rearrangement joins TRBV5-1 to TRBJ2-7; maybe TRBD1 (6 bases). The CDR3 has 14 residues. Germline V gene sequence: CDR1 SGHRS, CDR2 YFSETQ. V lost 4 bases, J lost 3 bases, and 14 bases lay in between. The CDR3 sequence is CASSNSGQSYEQYF. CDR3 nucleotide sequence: TGCGCCAGCAGCAACTCGGGACAAAGCTACGAGCAGTACTTC.

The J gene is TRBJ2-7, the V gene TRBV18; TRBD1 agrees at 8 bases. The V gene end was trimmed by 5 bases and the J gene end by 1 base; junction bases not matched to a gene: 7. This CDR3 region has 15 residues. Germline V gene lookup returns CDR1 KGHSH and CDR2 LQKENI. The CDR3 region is CASSNRDRPSYEQYF. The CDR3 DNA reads TGTGCCAGCTCAAACCGGGACAGGCCTTCCTACGAGCAGTACTTC. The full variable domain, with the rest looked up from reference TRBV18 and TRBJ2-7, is NAGVMQNPRHLVRRRGQEARLRCSPMKGHSHVYWYRQLPEEGLKFMVYLQKENIIDESGMPKERFSAEFPKEGPSILRIQQVVRGDSAAYFCASSNRDRPSYEQYFGPGTRLTVT.

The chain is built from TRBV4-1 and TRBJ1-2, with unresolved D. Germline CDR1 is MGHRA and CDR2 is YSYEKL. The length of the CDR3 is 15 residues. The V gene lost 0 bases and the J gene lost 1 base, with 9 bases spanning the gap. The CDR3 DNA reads TGCGCCAGCAGCCAAGATGATACGGTTAACTATGGCTACACCTTC. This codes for CASSQDDTVNYGYTF.

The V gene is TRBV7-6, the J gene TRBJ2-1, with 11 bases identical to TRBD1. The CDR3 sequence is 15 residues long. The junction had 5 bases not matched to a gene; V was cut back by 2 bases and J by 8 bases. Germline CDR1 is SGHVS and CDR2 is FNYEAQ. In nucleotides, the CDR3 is TGTGCCAGCAGCTTATATCGGACAGGGGGCGATGAGCAGTTCTTC. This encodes CASSLYRTGGDEQFF.

CDR3 sequence (DNA): TGTGCCAGCTCACCAGTGGAGCAGCGAGGGGAGACCCAGTACTTC. Amino acid sequence: CASSPVEQRGETQYF. The gene calls are TRBV18 and TRBJ2-5; a weak D match, TRBD2 (5 bases). This CDR3 contains 15 residues. Germline CDR1 is KGHSH and CDR2 is LQKENI. V lost 2 bases and J 5 bases, leaving 15 bases between the germline ends. The full variable domain, its missing parts supplied by reference TRBV18 and TRBJ2-5, is NAGVMQNPRHLVRRRGQEARLRCSPMKGHSHVYWYRQLPEEGLKFMVYLQKENIIDESGMPKERFSAEFPKEGPSILRIQQVVRGDSAAYFCASSPVEQRGETQYFGPGTRLLVL.

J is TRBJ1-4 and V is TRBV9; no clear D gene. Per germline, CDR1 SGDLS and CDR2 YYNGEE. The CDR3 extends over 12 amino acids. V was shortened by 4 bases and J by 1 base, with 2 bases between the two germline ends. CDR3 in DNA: TGTGCCAGCAGCCGAACTAATGAAAAACTGTTTTTT. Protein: CASSRTNEKLFF.

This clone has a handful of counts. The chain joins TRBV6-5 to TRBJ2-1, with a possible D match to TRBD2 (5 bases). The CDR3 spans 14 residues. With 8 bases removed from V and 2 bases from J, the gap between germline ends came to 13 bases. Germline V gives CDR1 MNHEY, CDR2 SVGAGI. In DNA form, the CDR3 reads TGTGCCAGCCGTTGGGAGTCTCCCTACAATGAGCAGTTCTTC. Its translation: CASRWESPYNEQFF.

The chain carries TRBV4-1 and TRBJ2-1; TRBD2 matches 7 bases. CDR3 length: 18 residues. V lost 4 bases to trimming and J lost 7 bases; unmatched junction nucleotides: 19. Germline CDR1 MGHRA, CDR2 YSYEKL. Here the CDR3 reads CASSPTVPTSAWGNEQFF. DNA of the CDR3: TGCGCCAGCAGCCCCACGGTTCCTACTAGCGCGTGGGGTAATGAGCAGTTCTTC.